The 4 T cell receptor beta chains listed next were all sequenced from one sample in a study of human versus mouse CDR3 diversity and MHC coevolution. Some clones are missing from TCRdb's copy, which holds only in-frame ones; the method was immunoSEQ multiplex PCR. The sample has about 77,000 clones, 85% to 95% seen once; the top ten hold roughly 0.16%. Sequencing was done on a sample of naive CD4+ T cells from blood. Subset noted: CD45RO-negative CD62L-positive naive CD4 T cells. These receptors were collected from a person aged 25 to 75 in good health.

This clone was observed a few times. CDR3 region: CASSMIRDRGTEAFF. The CDR3 DNA sequence: TGTGCCAGTAGTATGATCCGGGACAGAGGGACTGAAGCTTTCTTT. V usage is TRBV19 and J usage is TRBJ1-1; 7 bases are shared with TRBD1. CDR1 is LNHDA and CDR2 is SQIVND in the germline V gene (reference sequence). Losses at the gene ends were 3 bases for V and 5 bases for J; bases not matched to a gene: 9. The CDR3 covers 15 residues.

In this sample, this clone turned up once. The chain is built from TRBV6-5 and TRBJ2-7; weak D call: TRBD2 (6 bases). The CDR3 is 12 residues long. The V end lost 6 bases, the J end lost 2 bases, and 8 bases lay between the germline ends. CDR1 is MNHEY and CDR2 is SVGAGI in the germline V gene. This CDR3 is CASRTGAYEQYF. The CDR3 nucleotides read TGTGCCAGCAGGACGGGAGCCTACGAGCAGTACTTC.

J is TRBJ1-1 and V is TRBV29-1, with 7 bases aligning to TRBD1. In germline, CDR1 is SQVTM, CDR2 ANQGSEA. This CDR3 is built from 12 residues. V shed 4 bases, J shed 1 base, and the junction held 0 bases outside the gene matches. CDR3 loop: CSVGQGNTEAFF. As DNA, the CDR3 is TGCAGCGTTGGACAGGGGAACACTGAAGCTTTCTTT.

The V call is TRBV5-1, the J call TRBJ2-6, with unresolved D. Looked up from germline, CDR1 is SGHRS and CDR2 is YFSETQ. The CDR3 contains 17 residues. The V end was cut by 0 bases, the J end by 0 bases, with 10 bases between. CDR3 sequence (DNA): TGCGCCAGCAGCTTGGCCGAGAAAGCCTCTGGGGCCAACGTCCTGACTTTC. This codes for CASSLAEKASGANVLTF.